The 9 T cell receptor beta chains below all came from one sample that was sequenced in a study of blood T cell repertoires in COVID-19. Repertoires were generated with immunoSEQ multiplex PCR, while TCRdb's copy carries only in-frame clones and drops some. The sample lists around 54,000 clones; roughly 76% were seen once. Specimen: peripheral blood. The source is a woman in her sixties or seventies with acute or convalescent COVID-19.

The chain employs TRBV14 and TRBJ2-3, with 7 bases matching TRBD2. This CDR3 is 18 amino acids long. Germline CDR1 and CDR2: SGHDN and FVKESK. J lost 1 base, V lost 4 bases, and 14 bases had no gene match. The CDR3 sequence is CASSPFAGLAEGTDTQYF. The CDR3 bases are TGTGCCAGCAGCCCGTTTGCGGGGCTAGCGGAAGGCACAGATACGCAGTATTTT.

Written as DNA, the CDR3 is TGTGCCAGCAGCTTGGGGGGGGGCCGTTACGAGCAGTACTTC. This codes for CASSLGGGRYEQYF. This rearrangement joins TRBV11-2 to TRBJ2-7; D is perhaps TRBD2 (7 bases). This CDR3 has 14 amino acids. Germline V gene sequence: CDR1 SGHAT, CDR2 FQNNGV. Trimming pared 3 bases from V and 4 bases from J, leaving 13 bases between.

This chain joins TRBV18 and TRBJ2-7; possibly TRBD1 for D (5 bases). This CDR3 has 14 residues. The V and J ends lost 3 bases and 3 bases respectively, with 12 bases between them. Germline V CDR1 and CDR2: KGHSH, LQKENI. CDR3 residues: CASSPQGKGYEQYF. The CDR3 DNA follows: TGTGCCAGCTCACCTCAGGGTAAGGGCTACGAGCAGTACTTC.

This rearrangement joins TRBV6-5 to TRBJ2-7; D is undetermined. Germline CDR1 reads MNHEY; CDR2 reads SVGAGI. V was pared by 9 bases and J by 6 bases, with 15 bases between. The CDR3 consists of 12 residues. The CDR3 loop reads CASGIIVLEQYF. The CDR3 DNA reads TGTGCCAGTGGTATTATAGTCCTCGAGCAGTACTTC.

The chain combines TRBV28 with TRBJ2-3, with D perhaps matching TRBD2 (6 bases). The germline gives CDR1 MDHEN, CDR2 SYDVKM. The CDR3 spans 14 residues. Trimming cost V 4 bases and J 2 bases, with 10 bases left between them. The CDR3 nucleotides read TGTGCCAGCAGTTCCGGGACTGTCACAGATACGCAGTATTTT. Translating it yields CASSSGTVTDTQYF.

The CDR3 loop is CASSPVKENEQFF. The CDR3 bases are TGTGCCAGCAGCCCCGTTAAAGAGAATGAGCAGTTCTTC. V and J are TRBV4-2 and TRBJ2-1; no clear D gene. CDR1 is LGHNA and CDR2 is YNFKEQ in the germline V gene. The CDR3 is 13 residues long. The germline V and J ends were trimmed by 4 bases and 7 bases, with 11 bases remaining between them.

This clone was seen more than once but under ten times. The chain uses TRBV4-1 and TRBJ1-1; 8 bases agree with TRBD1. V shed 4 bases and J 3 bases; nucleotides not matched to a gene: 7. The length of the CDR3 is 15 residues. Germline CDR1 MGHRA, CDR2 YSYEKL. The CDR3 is CASSLLGTGHTEAFF. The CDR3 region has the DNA TGCGCCAGCAGCCTCCTCGGGACAGGCCACACTGAAGCTTTCTTT.

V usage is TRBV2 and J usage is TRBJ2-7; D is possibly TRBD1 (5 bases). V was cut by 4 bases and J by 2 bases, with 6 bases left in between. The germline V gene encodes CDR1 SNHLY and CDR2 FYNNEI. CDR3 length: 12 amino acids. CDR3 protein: CASSVTAYEQYF. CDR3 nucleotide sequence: TGTGCCAGCAGTGTGACAGCCTACGAGCAGTACTTC.

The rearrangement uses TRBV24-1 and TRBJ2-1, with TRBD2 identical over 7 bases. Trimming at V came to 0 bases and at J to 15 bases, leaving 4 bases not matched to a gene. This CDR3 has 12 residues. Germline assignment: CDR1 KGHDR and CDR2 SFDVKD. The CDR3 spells CATSDLVGRLFF. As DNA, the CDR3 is TGTGCCACCAGTGATTTGGTCGGGAGGTTGTTCTTC.